This TCR beta chain is from a study of T cells after yellow fever vaccination (dated by TCRdb to the late 2010s). With respect to the entire study: The SMART-Seq v4 Ultra Low Input RNA kit was used to prepare libraries from fractions with low cell numbers. Two healthy male donors, one aged 18 to 30 and one aged 30 to 40 years, made up the cohort. To follow T-cell clones before and after both primary and booster YFV17D yellow fever vaccination, bulk TCR alpha and beta repertoires underwent longitudinal sequencing. Blood was collected at multiple timepoints before and after primary and secondary immunization, and bulk PBMC replicates and cell subsets were isolated. The paper's findings and limits, for the study overall: Only a couple of donors were included in the study, so the extent to which the findings can be generalized is limited. Compared with the primary T-cell response, the secondary T-cell response was weaker but faster, peaking on day 5 rather than day 15. Computational filtering was needed because FACS-sorted repertoires could contain abundant contaminating clonotypes from the bulk population. Most clones expanded after primary vaccination (almost 97% of CD4 and 80% to 90% of CD8) were re-detected after the booster, suggesting that broad memory maintenance occurred. A small fraction of clonotypes appeared in both the CD4 and CD8 compartments, likely as a result of convergent recombination.

The treatment or condition label of this sample denotes: live attenuated yellow fever vaccine strain. At each blood-draw timepoint, two biological replicates of bulk PBMCs were obtained. PBMCs were isolated from peripheral blood using a standard Ficoll-Paque protocol. TriZol was used to extract RNA from bulk PBMCs, from CD4 and CD8 fractions, and from dextramer-positive and dextramer-negative fractions. This clonotype was recorded at least ten times. Its antigen has not been determined. Base qualities are not recorded, but no much larger clone differs from it by a single base. There are 15 amino acids in the CDR3, from cysteine to phenylalanine inclusive. Here the CDR3 DNA is all that survives: 45 bases in frame from base 1. Here V drops 3 bases and J drops 0 bases, and the junction holds 3 bases not matched to any gene. CDR1 and CDR2 (SGHDT, YYEEEE) derive from the germline V gene. Instrument used: Illumina NovaSeq 6000. Synthesis of TCR cDNA relied on 5'RACE template switching, a step that introduced a universal primer site along with unique molecular identifiers. Priming for cDNA synthesis came from both the TCR alpha and TCR beta constant segments. Libraries were amplified in two PCR steps, with sample barcodes and sequencing adapters added in the second step. Sequencing of libraries was done on Illumina HiSeq 2500 (2x100 bp) or NovaSeq (2x150 bp). As for how the authors treated the data: Reads were demultiplexed and collapsed into UMI consensus sequences with MIGEC, and V(D)J alignment was performed with MiXCR. Vaccine-responding clonotypes were defined with edgeR using replicate PBMC samples, requiring FDR below 0.01 and a log2 fold change above 5 up to day 15. Bulk clonotypes were assigned CD4 or CD8 identity according to which sequenced CD4 or CD8 repertoire held them at higher abundance. TCRdb reworked the public reads: Q25 trimming with fastp, MiXCR clone assembly, productive beta chains retained. When rows share a CDR3 protein, they turn into one entry using the most common DNA and genes. The V and J calls here are based on TCRdb, not the publication. Within this sample are a few hundred thousand distinct CDR3 sequences, with under 5% of them counted one time only. The ten top clones hold 20% to 25% of the sample.

The sequences come from PBMCs, collected 5 days after the yellow fever booster vaccination. Recombination linked TRBV5-6 to TRBJ2-1, with 7 bases in between that match TRBD1. The TCR sequence derives from a man between 18 and 29 years old who received the YFV17D yellow fever vaccine. This receptor carries the CDR3 CASSSTGISYNEQFF. In nucleotides, the sequence is TGTGCCAGCAGCTCGACAGGGATCTCCTACAATGAGCAGTTCTTC.